This TCR beta chain was recorded in a study of T cell responses to AZD1222 COVID-19 vaccine (dated by TCRdb to about 2021). With respect to the entire study: Because spike-specific TCR depth and breadth did not differ between the two schedules, AZD1222 recipients who got a second dose at roughly 4 weeks were pooled with those who got a second dose at roughly 12 weeks. TCR sequencing was performed for approximately 240 trial participants, of whom about 200 were given two doses of AZD1222 and around 25 were given two doses of MenACWY control vaccine. Trial participants were enrolled into age subgroups of 18-55, 56-69 and 70-plus years, which contained around 150, 29 and 61 TCR-sequenced participants, respectively.

The time point label, read with the paper, signifies: baseline before first vaccination. The vaccinee samples were drawn from two UK trials, COV001 and COV002, one of which was a single-blind randomized controlled phase 2/3 trial testing AZD1222 (ChAdOx1 nCoV-19) in healthy adults. For TCRbeta chain sequencing, PBMC samples from trial participants were taken at day 0 and at day 28 after the second dose. The CDR3 regions of human TCRbeta chains were analyzed by immunosequencing. In the source study's methods: TCRs in the repertoires were compared against a reference library of SARS-CoV-2-specific TCRs that had been generated with the MIRA antigen-specificity platform. Breadth was defined as the fraction of unique TCRs that were SARS-CoV-2-associated, and depth was defined as the fraction of total T cells that were SARS-CoV-2-associated. Using the MIRA data, each spike-specific TCR was assigned both to the spike region to which the TCR was reactive and to a CD4 or CD8 class. Log10-transformed breadth and depth values were compared by one-way ANOVA with Sidak's multiple comparisons tests. TCRdb mirrors the immuneACCESS table, restricted to in-frame sequences. Some clones are absent from its copies; in checked studies, under half trace to an unresolved V gene, and the reason for the others is unknown. Clone size and the V and J calls come from that table; the DNA yielded D and trimming. The sample table lists 150,000 to 160,000 clones, roughly 90% of them with a count of one. Of the sample, 3% to 3.5% falls within the top ten clones.

The CDR3 has 16 amino acids, counting the end cysteine and phenylalanine. Of the read, only the CDR3 DNA is kept; its 48 bases are in frame from base 1. CDR1 MNHNY and CDR2 SVGAGI are derived from the germline V gene (reference sequence). The V end loses 5 bases and the J end loses 0 bases, and a stretch of 15 bases separates them. This clone was detected only once. Its antigen remains unidentified. It has no much larger one-base neighbor in the sample; base qualities were not kept. Study-wide conclusions, independent of this receptor: Conclusions about previously exposed vaccinees are limited because only six or seven AZD1222 recipients were SARS-CoV-2 seropositive at baseline. Reportedly, almost half of the unique spike-specific TCRs recognized epitopes lying outside the regions that are mutated in the B.1.351 and B.1.1.7 variants. The 56-69-year group was small, and its depth increase did not reach significance, likely because of low power. Spike-specific TCR breadth and depth rose significantly after two AZD1222 doses compared with day 0 and with MenACWY recipients. The vaccine-associated CD4 TCRs covered the entire spike protein, and the dominant responses fell in regions 160-218 and 743-854. Because no day 14 peak-response samples were available, the repertoires could be characterized only after the peak T cell response. Most participants were white British and females outnumbered males, and the authors suggested that clonal diversity may have been underestimated.

The sequence joins TRBV6-6 to TRBJ2-3; TRBD1 is a possible D gene, resting on 5 matching bases. The specimen was peripheral blood, collected on day 0 of AZD1222 vaccination. The sequence was obtained from an adult in good health. The nucleotide sequence reads as follows: TGTGCCAGCAGTCCTGTGAGACAGACTAGCACAGATACGCAGTATTTT. Translated, it reads CASSPVRQTSTDTQYF.